The 25 T cell receptor beta chains below were found in one sample sequenced in a study of cytomegalovirus exposure and HLA in healthy donors. With 60 Vbeta and 13 Jbeta primers, the PCR was carried out. Sequenced by immunoSEQ multiplex PCR; TCRdb stores in-frame clones only, minus some. Of around 130,000 clones listed, 70% to 90% are singletons. Sequencing input: PBMCs. The source of these receptors is a woman aged 40 to 49 in good health and CMV-seropositive.

The chain couples TRBV5-1 to TRBJ1-4, with 8 bases that match TRBD1. The length of the CDR3 is 14 residues. Germline CDR1 is SGHRS and CDR2 is YFSETQ. V shed 3 bases, J shed 8 bases, and the junction held 6 bases outside the gene matches. CDR3 DNA sequence: TGCGCCAGCAGCTCTACAGGGGGTGAGGAAAAACTGTTTTTT. Its translation is CASSSTGGEEKLFF. The full variable domain, completed using reference TRBV5-1 and TRBJ1-4, is KAGVTQTPRYLIKTRGQQVTLSCSPISGHRSVSWYQQTPGQGLQFLFEYFSETQRNKGNFPGRFSGRQFSNSRSEMNVSTLELGDSALYLCASSSTGGEEKLFFGSGTQLSVL.

The V gene is TRBV4-2, the J gene TRBJ1-2; 8 bases map to TRBD1. Trimming at V came to 3 bases and at J to 7 bases, leaving 7 bases not matched to a gene. Per germline, CDR1 LGHNA and CDR2 YNFKEQ. This CDR3 has 14 residues. The CDR3 region has the DNA TGTGCCAGCAGCCACACCGGACAGGGACGTGGCTACACCTTC. It encodes CASSHTGQGRGYTF.

The chain employs TRBV7-6 and TRBJ2-3; TRBD1 agrees at 9 bases. V dropped 3 bases and J dropped 6; count of bases not matched to a gene: 10. This CDR3 has 16 amino acids. The germline CDR1 and CDR2 sequences are SGHVS and FNYEAQ. The CDR3 DNA sequence: TGTGCCAGCAGCTTCTCTCCGGGACAGGGAATGGATACGCAGTATTTT. This sequence encodes CASSFSPGQGMDTQYF.

Relative to its sample, this clone is medium-sized (0.01 to 0.1%). The CDR3 reads CASSARANYGYTF. The CDR3 DNA reads TGTGCCAGCAGTGCGAGAGCTAACTATGGCTACACCTTC. The chain is built from TRBV6-6 and TRBJ1-2; D ambiguous. Trimming removed 5 bases at V and 0 bases at J, with 7 bases between. The CDR3 totals 13 residues. Per the germline V gene, CDR1 is MNHNY and CDR2 is SVGAGI (reference sequence).

The chain links TRBV19 to TRBJ2-1; D not resolved. CDR3 length: 13 residues. V lost 5 bases and J 10 bases, leaving 15 bases between the germline ends. Germline V gene lookup returns CDR1 LNHDA and CDR2 SQIVND (reference sequence). The chain's CDR3 is CASSARSYGEQFF. The DNA of the CDR3 is TGTGCCAGTAGTGCCAGGTCCTATGGGGAGCAGTTCTTC.

The V gene is TRBV27, the J gene TRBJ2-5, with TRBD2 matching 8 bases. The J call may be mistaken, given a closer DNA end match to TRBJ2-7. CDR3 length: 14 residues. Germline-derived CDR1 and CDR2 are MNHEY and SMNVEV (reference sequence). The CDR3 nucleotides are TGTGCCAGCAGTTTTGGGCTAGCGGGCTACGAGCAGTACTTC. This codes for CASSFGLAGYEQYF.

This sequence joins TRBV5-1 and TRBJ2-3, with a weak D call TRBD2 (6 bases). Germline V gives CDR1 SGHRS, CDR2 YFSETQ. The V gene lost 0 bases and the J gene lost 7 bases, with 15 bases spanning the gap. The CDR3 runs 15 residues. The CDR3: CASSLAGGDSYTQYF. The CDR3 bases are TGCGCCAGCAGCTTGGCCGGCGGGGATTCATATACGCAGTATTTT.

J is TRBJ1-5 and V is TRBV5-1; D not resolved. Trimming removed 2 bases at V and 0 bases at J, with 12 bases between. The length of the CDR3 is 16 residues. The germline gives CDR1 SGHRS, CDR2 YFSETQ. CDR3 sequence: CASSFGVLGSNQPQHF. Written as DNA, the CDR3 is TGCGCCAGCAGCTTCGGGGTTTTGGGTAGCAATCAGCCCCAGCATTTT.

The chain couples TRBV11-3 to TRBJ2-5; TRBD2 matches 8 bases. The trim removed 5 bases at V and 4 bases at J, leaving 9 bases unmatched. The CDR3 is made up of 15 amino acids. Germline CDR1 is SGHNT and CDR2 is YENEEA. CDR3 protein: CASSTATSERETQYF. Written as DNA, the CDR3 is TGTGCCAGCAGCACCGCGACTAGCGAGAGAGAGACCCAGTACTTC. The complete variable domain, with remaining parts taken from reference TRBV11-3 and TRBJ2-5, reads EAGVVQSPRYKIIEKKQPVAFWCNPISGHNTLYWYLQNLGQGPELLIRYENEEAVDDSQLPKDRFSAERLKGVDSTLKIQPAELGDSAVYLCASSTATSERETQYFGPGTRLLVL.

The rearrangement uses TRBV5-4 and TRBJ2-1, with 9 bases fitting TRBD1. The CDR3 totals 15 residues. Germline values: CDR1 SGHNT, CDR2 YYREEE (reference sequence). Trimming removed 3 bases from V and 4 bases from J; junction bases left unmatched: 5. CDR3 amino acids: CASSSRDRAYNEQFF. For the CDR3, the DNA is TGTGCCAGCAGCTCCCGGGACAGGGCGTACAATGAGCAGTTCTTC.

This clone was seen a handful of times. The chain carries TRBV4-1 and TRBJ1-2; D is possibly TRBD1 (5 bases). V was clipped by 1 base and J by 11 bases, with 14 bases between them. The CDR3 is made up of 13 amino acids. The V gene's germline CDR1 is MGHRA and CDR2 YSYEKL. The chain's CDR3 is CASSQVGRGAYTF. CDR3 nucleotides: TGCGCCAGCAGCCAAGTCGGTCGCGGGGCTTACACCTTC.

J is TRBJ2-7 and V is TRBV27, with 10 bases that match TRBD1. Germline V gene sequence: CDR1 MNHEY, CDR2 SMNVEV (reference sequence). Unmatched junction bases numbered 5, after V lost 7 bases and J lost 2 bases. The CDR3 totals 14 residues. This CDR3 reads CASTRQGAAYEQYF. The CDR3 nucleotides are TGTGCCAGCACCCGACAGGGGGCGGCCTACGAGCAGTACTTC.

This chain connects TRBV5-1 to TRBJ1-6; 10 positions agree with TRBD1. Germline values: CDR1 SGHRS, CDR2 YFSETQ. The CDR3 loop spans 18 amino acids. The junction had 15 bases not matched to a gene; V was cut back by 2 bases and J by 10 bases. The CDR3: CASSLLARDRGPGSPLHF. In nucleotides, the CDR3 is TGCGCCAGCAGCTTATTGGCCCGGGACAGGGGCCCTGGGTCACCCCTCCACTTT.

The V gene is TRBV4-1, the J gene TRBJ2-3; no firm D call. The CDR3 extends over 15 amino acids. V shed 3 bases and J shed 4 bases, with 14 bases lying between them. The germline gives CDR1 MGHRA, CDR2 YSYEKL. The CDR3 nucleotides are TGCGCCAGCAGCCAGGGTCGCGACTTCTCAGATACGCAGTATTTT. Amino acid sequence: CASSQGRDFSDTQYF.

The chain has TRBV7-9 and TRBJ1-1; TRBD1 agrees at 8 bases. The germline V gene encodes CDR1 SEHNR and CDR2 FQNEAQ (reference sequence). CDR3 length: 12 amino acids. J was trimmed by 7 bases and V by 4 bases; bases with no gene match: 2. The CDR3: CASSWGQDEAFF. As DNA, the CDR3 is TGTGCCAGCAGCTGGGGACAGGATGAAGCTTTCTTT. Using reference TRBV7-9 and TRBJ1-1 for the parts outside the CDR3, the full variable domain is DTGVSQNPRHKITKRGQNVTFRCDPISEHNRLYWYRQTLGQGPEFLTYFQNEAQLEKSRLLSDRFSAERPKGSFSTLEIQRTEQGDSAMYLCASSWGQDEAFFGQGTRLTVV.

J is TRBJ2-4 and V is TRBV29-1, with 7 nucleotides matching TRBD2. The V and J ends lost 4 bases and 8 bases, in that order; junction bases with no gene match: 11. Germline CDR1 SQVTM, CDR2 ANQGSEA. The CDR3 is 14 residues long. The CDR3: CSVGGAGPGYIQYF. CDR3 bases: TGCAGCGTTGGGGGAGCGGGGCCAGGGTACATTCAGTACTTC.

The CDR3 reads CASSTVNTEAFF. CDR3 nucleotides: TGTGCCAGCTCAACAGTGAACACTGAAGCTTTCTTT. The genes are TRBV18 and TRBJ1-1; D remains unclear. The V end lost 5 bases, the J end lost 0 bases, and 4 bases lay between the germline ends. CDR3 length: 12 residues. Germline V gives CDR1 KGHSH, CDR2 LQKENI.

This chain links TRBV9 with TRBJ2-3, with 7 nucleotides matching TRBD1. The germline CDR1 and CDR2 sequences are SGDLS and YYNGEE. The CDR3 is 14 amino acids. After removal of 6 bases from V and 1 base from J, the junction contained 5 bases not matched to a gene. CDR3 coding DNA: TGTGCCAGCACCCGGGACAGTCGCACAGATACGCAGTATTTT. Protein: CASTRDSRTDTQYF.

This chain connects TRBV19 to TRBJ2-1; 8 bases align to TRBD1. The CDR3 is 14 amino acids. Germline V gives CDR1 LNHDA, CDR2 SQIVND (reference sequence). The V segment lost 6 bases and the J segment 9 bases; nucleotides outside the gene matches: 10. This chain's CDR3 is CASSLTGVKGEQFF. The CDR3 DNA sequence: TGTGCCAGTAGCCTGACAGGGGTTAAAGGTGAGCAGTTCTTC.

The gene calls are TRBV27 and TRBJ1-4; tentative D call: TRBD1 (5 bases). CDR3 length: 14 amino acids. V was shortened by 2 bases and J by 8 bases, with 12 bases between the two germline ends. Germline V gives CDR1 MNHEY, CDR2 SMNVEV (reference sequence). The CDR3 reads CASSLRGRGEKLFF. Written as DNA, the CDR3 is TGTGCCAGCAGTTTAAGGGGAAGGGGCGAAAAACTGTTTTTT.

The rearrangement uses TRBV7-3 and TRBJ2-2, with 10 bases fitting TRBD2. This CDR3 is built from 18 residues. The germline V gene encodes CDR1 SGHTA and CDR2 FQGTGA. The V and J ends lost 5 bases and 2 bases, in that order; junction bases with no gene match: 11. The CDR3 loop reads CASSRWASGGPNTGELFF. In nucleotides, the CDR3 is TGTGCCAGCAGCCGATGGGCTAGCGGGGGACCTAACACCGGGGAGCTGTTTTTT. Drawing the rest from reference TRBV7-3 and TRBJ2-2, the complete variable domain is GAGVSQTPSNKVTEKGKYVELRCDPISGHTALYWYRQSLGQGPEFLIYFQGTGAADDSGLPNDRFFAVRPEGSVSTLKIQRTERGDSAVYLCASSRWASGGPNTGELFFGEGSRLTVL.

The chain recombines TRBV5-6 with TRBJ1-4; a weak D match, TRBD1 (6 bases). The CDR3 contains 15 residues. Germline loops: CDR1 SGHDT, CDR2 YYEEEE. Trimming took off 4 bases at V and 3 bases at J, with 13 bases between the two ends. The CDR3 protein is CASSSYRDPNEKLFF. CDR3 DNA sequence: TGTGCCAGCAGCAGCTACAGGGATCCTAATGAAAAACTGTTTTTT.

V usage is TRBV6-5 and J usage is TRBJ1-1; D is ambiguous. Germline V gene data show CDR1 as MNHEY and CDR2 as SVGAGI. The CDR3 sequence is 13 residues long. Trimming cost V 2 bases and J 11 bases, with 15 bases left between them. CDR3 DNA: TGTGCCAGCAGTTACCAGTTCCCCTGCGGGGCTTTCTTT. Its protein is CASSYQFPCGAFF.

The chain uses TRBV7-9 and TRBJ1-1; D is ambiguous. Deletions cut 3 bases from V and 2 bases from J, with 7 bases between. The CDR3 loop spans 13 amino acids. Looked up from germline, CDR1 is SEHNR and CDR2 is FQNEAQ (reference sequence). The CDR3 DNA is TGTGCCAGCAGCTTGGGGAGAAACACTGAAGCTTTCTTT. It yields the protein CASSLGRNTEAFF.

This clone was found a few times. The rearrangement uses TRBV29-1 and TRBJ1-1; D is unclear. The CDR3 has 11 amino acids. Trimming shortened V by 3 bases and J by 1 base, and 3 bases separated the two germline ends. CDR1 and CDR2 from the germline V gene are SQVTM and ANQGSEA. The CDR3 region has the DNA TGCAGCGTTGAGCGGAACACTGAAGCTTTCTTT. Its protein product is CSVERNTEAFF.